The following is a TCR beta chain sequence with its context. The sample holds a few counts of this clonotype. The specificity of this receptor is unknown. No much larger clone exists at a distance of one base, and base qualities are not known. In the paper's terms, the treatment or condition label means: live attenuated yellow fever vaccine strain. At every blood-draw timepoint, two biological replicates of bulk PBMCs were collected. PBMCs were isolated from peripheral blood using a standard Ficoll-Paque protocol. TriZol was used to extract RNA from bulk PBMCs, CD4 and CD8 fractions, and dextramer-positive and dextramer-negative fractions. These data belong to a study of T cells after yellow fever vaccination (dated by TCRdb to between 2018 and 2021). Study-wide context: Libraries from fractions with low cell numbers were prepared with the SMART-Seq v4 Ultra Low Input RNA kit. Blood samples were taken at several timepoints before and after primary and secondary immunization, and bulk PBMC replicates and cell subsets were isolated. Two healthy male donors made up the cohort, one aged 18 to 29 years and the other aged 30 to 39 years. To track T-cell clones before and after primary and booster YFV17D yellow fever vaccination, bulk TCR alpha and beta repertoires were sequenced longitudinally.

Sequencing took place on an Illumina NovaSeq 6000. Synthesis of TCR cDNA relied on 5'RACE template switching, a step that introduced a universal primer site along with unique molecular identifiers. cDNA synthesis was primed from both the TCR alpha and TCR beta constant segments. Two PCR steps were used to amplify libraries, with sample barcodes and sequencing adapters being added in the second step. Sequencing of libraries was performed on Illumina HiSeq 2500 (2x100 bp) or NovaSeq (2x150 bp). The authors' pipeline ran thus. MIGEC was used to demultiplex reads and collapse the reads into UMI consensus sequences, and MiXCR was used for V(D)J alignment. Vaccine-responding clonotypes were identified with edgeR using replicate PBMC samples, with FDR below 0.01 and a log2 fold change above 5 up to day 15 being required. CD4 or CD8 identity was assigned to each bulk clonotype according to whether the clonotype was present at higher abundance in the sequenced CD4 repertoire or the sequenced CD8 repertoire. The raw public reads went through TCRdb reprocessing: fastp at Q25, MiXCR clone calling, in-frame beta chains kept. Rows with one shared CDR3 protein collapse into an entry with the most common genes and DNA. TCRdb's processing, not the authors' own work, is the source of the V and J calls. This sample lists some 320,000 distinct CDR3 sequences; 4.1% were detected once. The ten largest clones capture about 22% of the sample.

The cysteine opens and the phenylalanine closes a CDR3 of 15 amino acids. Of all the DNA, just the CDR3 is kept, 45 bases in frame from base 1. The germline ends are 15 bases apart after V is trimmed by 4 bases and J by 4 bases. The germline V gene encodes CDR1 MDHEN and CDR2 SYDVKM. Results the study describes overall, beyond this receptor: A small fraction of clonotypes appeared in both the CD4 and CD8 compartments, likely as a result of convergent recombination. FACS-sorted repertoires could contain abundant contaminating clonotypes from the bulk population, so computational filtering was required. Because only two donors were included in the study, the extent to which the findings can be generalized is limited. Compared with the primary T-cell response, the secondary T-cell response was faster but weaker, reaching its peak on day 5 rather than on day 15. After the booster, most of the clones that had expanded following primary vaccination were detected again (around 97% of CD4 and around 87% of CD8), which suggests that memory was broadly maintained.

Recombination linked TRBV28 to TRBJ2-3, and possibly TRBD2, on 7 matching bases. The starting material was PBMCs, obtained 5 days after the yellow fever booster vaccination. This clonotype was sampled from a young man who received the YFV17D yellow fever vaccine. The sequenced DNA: TGTGCCAGCAGTTCGGGGGGCCTAAACTCAGATACGCAGTATTTT. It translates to CASSSGGLNSDTQYF.